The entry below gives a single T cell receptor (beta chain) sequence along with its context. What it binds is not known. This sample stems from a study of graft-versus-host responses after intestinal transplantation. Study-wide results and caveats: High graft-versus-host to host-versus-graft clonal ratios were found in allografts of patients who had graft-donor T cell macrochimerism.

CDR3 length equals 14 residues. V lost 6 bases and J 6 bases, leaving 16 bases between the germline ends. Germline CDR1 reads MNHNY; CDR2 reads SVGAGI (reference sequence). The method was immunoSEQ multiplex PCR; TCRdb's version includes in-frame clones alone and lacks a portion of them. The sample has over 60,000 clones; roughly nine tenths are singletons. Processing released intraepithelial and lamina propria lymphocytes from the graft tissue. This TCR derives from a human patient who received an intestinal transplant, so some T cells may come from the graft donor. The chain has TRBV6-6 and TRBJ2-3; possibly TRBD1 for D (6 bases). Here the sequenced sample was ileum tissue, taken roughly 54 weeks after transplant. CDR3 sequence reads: CASSPRGGMDTQYF. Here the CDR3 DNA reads TGTGCCAGCAGCCCTCGAGGGGGTATGGATACGCAGTATTTT.